Each of the 21 T cell receptor beta chains below was sequenced from the same sample in a study of T cell changes during pregnancy in multiple sclerosis. Measured with immunoSEQ multiplex PCR; TCRdb has only the in-frame clones, and not every one. Counted here are tens of thousands of clones, roughly 88% occurring once; the ten biggest clones make up 5.5% to 7%. Sequenced material: peripheral blood, taken in the third trimester of pregnancy. The receptors shown here come from a female donor in good health, enrolled as a control in a pregnancy study.

The V and J genes are TRBV5-1 and TRBJ2-5, with D perhaps TRBD2 (5 bases). The germline V and J ends were trimmed by 2 bases and 6 bases, with 11 bases remaining between them. The CDR3 has 13 residues. Looked up from germline, CDR1 is SGHRS and CDR2 is YFSETQ. Here the CDR3 reads CASSFGNVKTQYF. The CDR3 coding sequence is TGCGCCAGCAGCTTCGGGAACGTAAAGACCCAGTACTTC.

The sample holds one count of this clone. V and J are TRBV6-1 and TRBJ1-2; no definite D call. V was clipped by 0 bases and J by 1 base, with 3 bases between them. CDR1 is MNHNS, CDR2 SASEGT, per germline. The CDR3 runs 13 residues. The CDR3 is CASSEASNYGYTF. CDR3 bases: TGTGCCAGCAGTGAAGCTAGTAACTATGGCTACACCTTC.

The rearrangement joins TRBV7-9 to TRBJ2-5, with a possible D match to TRBD1 (6 bases). Per germline, CDR1 SEHNR and CDR2 FQNEAQ (reference sequence). The CDR3 has 15 amino acids. Trimming pared 4 bases from V and 7 bases from J, leaving 19 bases between. The CDR3 bases are TGTGCCAGCAGCTCAGGGGAAGGGGGTCGGGGGACCCAGTACTTC. This translates into CASSSGEGGRGTQYF.

CDR3 sequence (DNA): TGCGCCAGCAGCCAAGATTGGGCAGGGGGCGATACGCAGTATTTT. Translating gives CASSQDWAGGDTQYF. This chain uses TRBV4-3 with TRBJ2-3, with 8 bases that match TRBD1. The CDR3 length is 15 residues. Trimming removed 0 bases from V and 6 bases from J; junction bases left unmatched: 5. CDR1 is LGHNA, CDR2 YSLEER, per germline.

J is TRBJ2-7 and V is TRBV20-1, with no clear D. V was cut by 3 bases and J by 3 bases, with 3 bases left in between. CDR1 is DFQATT and CDR2 is SNEGSKA in the germline V gene (reference sequence). The CDR3 spans 10 residues. The CDR3 sequence is CSASNYEQYF. Written as DNA, the CDR3 is TGCAGTGCTAGTAACTACGAGCAGTACTTC.

V is TRBV18 and J is TRBJ1-1; D not resolved. Germline CDR1 is KGHSH and CDR2 is LQKENI. The CDR3 totals 14 residues. V was pared by 3 bases and J by 1 base, with 9 bases between. CDR3: CASSPFRENTEAFF. DNA of the CDR3: TGTGCCAGCTCACCCTTTCGGGAGAACACTGAAGCTTTCTTT.

CDR3 nucleotides: TGTGCCAGCAGACGTTCTAGCGGGGGGGGGACAGATACGCAGTATTTT. Amino acids: CASRRSSGGGTDTQYF. The genes are TRBV7-2 and TRBJ2-3, with 12 bases that match TRBD2. The CDR3 spans 16 residues. Germline assignment: CDR1 SGHTA and CDR2 FQGNSA. J gave up 3 bases and V 6 bases, and 7 bases lay outside the gene matches. Variable domain in full (rest from reference TRBV7-2 and TRBJ2-3): GAGVSQSPSNKVTEKGKDVELRCDPISGHTALYWYRQSLGQGLEFLIYFQGNSAPDKSGLPSDRFSAERTGGSVSTLTIQRTQQEDSAVYLCASRRSSGGGTDTQYFGPGTRLTVL.

V is TRBV7-9 and J is TRBJ2-1; D ambiguous. V lost 1 base to trimming and J lost 12 bases, with 13 bases between them. CDR3 length: 13 amino acids. Germline V lookup: CDR1 SEHNR, CDR2 FQNEAQ (reference sequence). CDR3 in amino acids: CASSLGVALGQFF. CDR3 in DNA: TGTGCCAGCAGCTTAGGAGTAGCCCTGGGGCAGTTCTTC.

The V and J genes are TRBV4-2 and TRBJ2-7, with 8 positions matching TRBD2. V was pared by 1 base and J by 1 base, with 12 bases of the junction left unmatched. CDR3 length: 18 residues. Per the germline V gene, CDR1 is LGHNA and CDR2 is YNFKEQ. CDR3 bases: TGTGCCAGCAGCCAAGTTTTAAGTCTAGCGGGTACGTCCTACGAGCAGTACTTC. Its protein is CASSQVLSLAGTSYEQYF.

The chain carries TRBV7-9 and TRBJ2-1; D might be TRBD2 (5 bases). The V and J ends lost 1 base and 4 bases respectively, with 5 bases between them. CDR1 is SEHNR, CDR2 FQNEAQ, per germline (reference sequence). There are 13 residues in the CDR3. The CDR3 region has the DNA TGTGCCAGCAGCTTAGGGGAGTACAATGAGCAGTTCTTC. It translates to CASSLGEYNEQFF. The whole variable domain, remainder taken from reference TRBV7-9 and TRBJ2-1, is DTGVSQNPRHKITKRGQNVTFRCDPISEHNRLYWYRQTLGQGPEFLTYFQNEAQLEKSRLLSDRFSAERPKGSFSTLEIQRTEQGDSAMYLCASSLGEYNEQFFGPGTRLTVL.

This clone was seen a single time. This rearrangement joins TRBV27 to TRBJ2-3; 11 bases are shared with TRBD2. Germline assignment: CDR1 MNHEY and CDR2 SMNVEV (reference sequence). CDR3 length: 15 residues. V lost 6 bases to trimming and J lost 3 bases; unmatched junction nucleotides: 5. The CDR3 is CASSRLAGITDTQYF. CDR3 coding DNA: TGTGCCAGCAGCAGACTAGCGGGGATTACAGATACGCAGTATTTT.

The rearrangement links TRBV27 to TRBJ2-3, with 9 bases lining up with TRBD1. Trimming took 6 bases from V and 3 from J; bases not matched to a gene: 7. This CDR3 is built from 15 residues. The V gene's germline CDR1 is MNHEY and CDR2 SMNVEV (reference sequence). The CDR3 coding sequence is TGTGCCAGCAGACTACAGGGGGCTCGTACAGATACGCAGTATTTT. Amino acids: CASRLQGARTDTQYF.

This chain connects TRBV4-2 to TRBJ1-1; TRBD1 agrees at 7 bases. V was pared by 0 bases and J by 6 bases, with 13 bases of the junction left unmatched. Germline CDR1 is LGHNA and CDR2 is YNFKEQ. This CDR3 is 17 amino acids long. CDR3 sequence reads: CASSQDNTGALGSEAFF. The CDR3 DNA follows: TGTGCCAGCAGCCAAGATAATACAGGGGCCTTGGGATCTGAAGCTTTCTTT.

Turning to this clone: The identical CDR3 is also encoded by other nucleotide sequences in the sample. The gene calls are TRBV7-6 and TRBJ2-7; no definite D call. This CDR3 is built from 14 residues. Germline assignment: CDR1 SGHVS and CDR2 FNYEAQ. Deletions cut 1 base from V and 6 bases from J, with 13 bases between. CDR3 sequence: CASSLVLGTGEQYF. The CDR3, as DNA: TGTGCCAGCAGCTTAGTCCTGGGTACGGGCGAGCAGTACTTC.

This sequence joins TRBV5-6 and TRBJ1-3; 8 bases match TRBD1. V gave up 4 bases and J gave up 4 bases; unmatched junction bases: 10. This CDR3 is 16 amino acids long. Germline V CDR1 and CDR2: SGHDT, YYEEEE. For the CDR3, the DNA is TGTGCCAGCAGCGCAGCAGCGGACAGGGTAGGAAACACCATATATTTT. It is translated as CASSAAADRVGNTIYF.

The V gene is TRBV2, the J gene TRBJ1-2; D is ambiguous. The CDR3 extends over 13 amino acids. CDR1 is SNHLY and CDR2 is FYNNEI in the germline V gene. V gave up 3 bases and J gave up 1 base, with 6 bases separating them. CDR3 amino acids: CASSDQVNYGYTF. CDR3 nucleotides: TGTGCCAGCAGTGACCAGGTTAACTATGGCTACACCTTC.

This chain joins TRBV7-2 and TRBJ1-3; D is possibly TRBD1 (5 bases). The ends were cut back, 4 bases at V and 5 bases at J, with 15 bases in the middle. In germline, CDR1 is SGHTA, CDR2 FQGNSA. The CDR3 has 15 residues. The DNA for the CDR3 is TGTGCCAGCAGCTCAGGGTTTAATACTCGAAACACCATATATTTT. As protein: CASSSGFNTRNTIYF.

The table lists this clone with a few counts. The V call is TRBV7-2, the J call TRBJ2-7, with 7 bases that match TRBD1. Germline values: CDR1 SGHTA, CDR2 FQGNSA. With 3 bases clipped from V and 1 base from J, the junction kept 6 bases outside the gene matches. The CDR3 sequence is 15 residues long. In DNA form, the CDR3 reads TGTGCCAGCAGCTTTACAGGGGACCTTTCCTACGAGCAGTACTTC. This codes for CASSFTGDLSYEQYF. The variable domain in full, completed from reference TRBV7-2 and TRBJ2-7, reads GAGVSQSPSNKVTEKGKDVELRCDPISGHTALYWYRQSLGQGLEFLIYFQGNSAPDKSGLPSDRFSAERTGGSVSTLTIQRTQQEDSAVYLCASSFTGDLSYEQYFGPGTRLTVT.

The chain uses TRBV18 and TRBJ1-1, with a weak D call TRBD1 (6 bases). There are 15 residues in the CDR3. V dropped 0 bases and J dropped 3 bases, with 11 bases sitting between them. Germline assignment: CDR1 KGHSH and CDR2 LQKENI. The CDR3 DNA is TGTGCCAGCTCACCACCAAACAGGGTGTACACTGAAGCTTTCTTT. Translated, it gives CASSPPNRVYTEAFF.

The genes are TRBV6-6 and TRBJ2-7, with 8 bases identical to TRBD1. CDR1 MNHNY and CDR2 SVGAGI come from the germline V gene (reference sequence). Trimming took 7 bases from V and 5 from J; bases not matched to a gene: 7. This CDR3 is built from 13 residues. DNA for the CDR3: TGTGCCAGCACCACAGGGGGTATCGACGAGCAGTACTTC. Translated, it gives CASTTGGIDEQYF.

This clone was counted once. The CDR3 region is CASSQDLVAETQYF. The CDR3 DNA is TGTGCCAGCAGCCAAGATTTAGTTGCCGAGACCCAGTACTTC. The chain has TRBV4-2 and TRBJ2-5, with D uncertain. Germline CDR1 LGHNA, CDR2 YNFKEQ. The CDR3 has 14 residues. With 0 bases removed from V and 5 bases from J, the gap between germline ends came to 10 bases.